What follows describes a single T cell receptor beta chain. The antigen this receptor binds is unknown. One end of the junction fails to match germline, which may point to a read error. Stable Graves' hyperthyroidism was defined as no progression to ophthalmopathy during 18 months of follow-up. Hyperthyroidism patients were aged 18 to 65 years and newly diagnosed, with disease duration of less than 2 months. Patients with uncontrolled infections, other autoimmune diseases, pregnancy or lactation were excluded. Diagnoses were established on the basis of clinical symptoms, serum thyroxine and TRAb, thyroid ultrasound, and orbital computed tomography. PBMCs were isolated from 10 ml of fresh peripheral blood by Ficoll-Paque density gradient centrifugation. Total RNA was extracted using Trizol reagent, and RNA quality was assessed on an Agilent 2100 Bioanalyzer. CDR3 length: 16 amino acids, cysteine to phenylalanine. The kept DNA is CDR3 alone, 48 bases in frame from the first base. The germline V gene provides CDR1 MGHDK and CDR2 SYGVNS.

The sample is drawn from a study of T cells in Graves' hyperthyroidism and ophthalmopathy (dated by TCRdb to about 2019). In terms of the full investigation: Peripheral blood samples were taken at the time of initial diagnosis, prior to any treatment. After sampling, hyperthyroidism patients received methimazole starting at 30 mg daily, and ophthalmopathy patients received high-dose intravenous methylprednisolone. Thyroid tissue and blood T-cell repertoires from more than five Graves' hyperthyroidism patients were also compared in the study. TCR V-J signatures able to tell the groups apart were searched for in a discovery cohort of 95 or so patients, of whom roughly 42 had Graves' ophthalmopathy and 57 had stable Graves' hyperthyroidism. Prospective prediction of ophthalmopathy was tested in an independent validation cohort consisting of roughly 20 hyperthyroidism patients and over 15 patients who later progressed to ophthalmopathy. For training and testing, the 100 or so patients in the discovery cohort were randomly divided in a 7:3 ratio. The paper describes TCR Vbeta CDR3 sequencing of 135 peripheral blood samples, made up of about 41 ophthalmopathy patients, roughly 75 hyperthyroidism patients and 17 progressor patients.

Overall study outcomes, separate from this receptor: Most expanded thyroid clonotypes (frequency above 0.001) were also detected in blood, a finding suggesting that blood repertoires may reflect thyroid immune responses. Sample size was not statistically predetermined, and investigators were not blinded to group allocation. Ophthalmopathy was separated from stable hyperthyroidism by a 13 V-J signature model, with around 88% sensitivity and roughly 84% specificity obtained in cross-validation and 80%/75% obtained in testing. During validation, the model predicted progression to ophthalmopathy a median of approximately 7 months ahead of onset, with approximately 71% sensitivity and almost 75% specificity.

TCR beta CDR3 regions were amplified from RNA transcripts. A first-round RT-PCR of the TCR CDR3 used the HTBI primer set with the Qiagen OneStep RT-PCR kit. Libraries were constructed in a second round of multiplex PCR, after which size selection and purification were performed. Libraries were sequenced paired-end with 100 bp reads on an Illumina HiSeq2000. Concerning the study's data processing: Raw data were processed with SOAPnuke, discarding reads with adapters, uncalled bases, mean Phred below 15, or no exact constant-primer or identifier match. High-quality paired reads were merged using COPE v1.2.5, and each unique nucleotide sequence was defined as a clonotype. MiTCR v1.1 was used to align clonotypes to the IMGT TRBV, TRBD and TRBJ reference segments. The analysis was restricted to V-J combinations with a frequency above 0.0001, which together covered about 99% of the repertoires. The TCS score was defined as F50 (clonal expansion) divided by E x V (chaos), with BLOSUM62-based TCRdist calculated between CDR3 peptides within each V-J. Welch's t-statistics and random forest reduced around 550 V-J features to roughly 13, which were used in a naive Bayes classifier (R e1071). The public reads were reanalyzed by TCRdb: fastp trimming at Q25, MiXCR alignment, in-frame beta chains only. A single entry per CDR3 protein holds the most common genes and DNA from its merged rows. TCRdb's processing, not the study's, gives the V and J calls here. A total of hundreds of thousands of distinct CDR3 sequences appear in this sample, 16% of them only once. More than 15% of the sample belongs to the ten largest clones.

The clonotype originates from a woman aged 18-29 years with Graves' hyperthyroidism. This sequence uses TRBV25-1 and TRBJ2-1; tentative D gene TRBD2, with 7 bases matching. Sample: blood. The nucleotides read TGTGCCACCAAAAGGACGGGCGGGGGCTCCTACAGTGAGCAGTTCTTC. It is translated as CATKRTGGGSYSEQFF.